This T cell receptor beta chain was sequenced for a study of blood T cell repertoires in COVID-19. Overall study: There were acute and convalescent COVID-19 samples, and they came from the United States, Italy and Spain.

Clones were read by immunoSEQ multiplex PCR, and TCRdb kept only the in-frame ones, dropping some. The profile covers under 200,000 clones, with approximately 79% appearing a single time and about 18% taken by the ten largest. This CDR3 comprises 17 residues. Germline assignment: CDR1 LGHNA and CDR2 YSLEER. V shed 0 bases and J shed 8 bases, with 20 bases lying between them. The TCR originated in a man aged 55 to 69 with active or convalescent COVID-19. V is TRBV4-3 and J is TRBJ2-1; TRBD1 might be the D (5 bases). Material for sequencing was peripheral blood. The CDR3 is CASSQDLGAAVNYEQFF. In DNA form, the CDR3 reads TGCGCCAGCAGCCAAGATCTTGGGGCGGCGGTTAACTATGAGCAGTTCTTC.